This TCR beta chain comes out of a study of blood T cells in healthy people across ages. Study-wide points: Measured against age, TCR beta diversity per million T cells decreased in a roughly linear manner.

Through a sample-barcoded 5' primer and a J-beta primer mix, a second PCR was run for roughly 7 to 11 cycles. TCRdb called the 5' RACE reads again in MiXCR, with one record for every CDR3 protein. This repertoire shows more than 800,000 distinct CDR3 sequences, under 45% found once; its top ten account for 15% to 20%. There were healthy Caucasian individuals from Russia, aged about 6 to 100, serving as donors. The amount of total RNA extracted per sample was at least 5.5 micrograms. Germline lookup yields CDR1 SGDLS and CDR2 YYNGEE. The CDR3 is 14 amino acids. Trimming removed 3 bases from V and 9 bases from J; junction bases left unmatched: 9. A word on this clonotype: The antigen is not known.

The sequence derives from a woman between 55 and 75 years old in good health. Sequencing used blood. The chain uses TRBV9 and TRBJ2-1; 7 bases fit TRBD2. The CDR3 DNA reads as TGTGCCAGCAGCGGACGACTAGCTAGCGGTGAGCAGTTCTTC. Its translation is CASSGRLASGEQFF.